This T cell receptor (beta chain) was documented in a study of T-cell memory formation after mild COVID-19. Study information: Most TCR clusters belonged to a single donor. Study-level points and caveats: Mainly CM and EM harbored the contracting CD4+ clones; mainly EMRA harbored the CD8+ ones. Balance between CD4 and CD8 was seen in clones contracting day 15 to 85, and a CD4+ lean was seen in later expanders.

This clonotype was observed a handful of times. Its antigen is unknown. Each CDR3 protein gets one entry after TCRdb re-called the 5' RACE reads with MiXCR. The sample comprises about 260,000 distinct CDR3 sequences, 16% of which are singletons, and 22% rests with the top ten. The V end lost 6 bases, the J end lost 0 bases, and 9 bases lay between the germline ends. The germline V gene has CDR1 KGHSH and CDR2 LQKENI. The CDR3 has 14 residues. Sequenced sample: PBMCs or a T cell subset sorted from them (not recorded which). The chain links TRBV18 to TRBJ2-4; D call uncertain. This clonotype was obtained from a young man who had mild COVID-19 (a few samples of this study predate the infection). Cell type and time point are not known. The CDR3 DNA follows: TGTGCCAGCTCGCCGAAGTTAGCCAAAAACATTCAGTACTTC. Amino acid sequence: CASSPKLAKNIQYF.